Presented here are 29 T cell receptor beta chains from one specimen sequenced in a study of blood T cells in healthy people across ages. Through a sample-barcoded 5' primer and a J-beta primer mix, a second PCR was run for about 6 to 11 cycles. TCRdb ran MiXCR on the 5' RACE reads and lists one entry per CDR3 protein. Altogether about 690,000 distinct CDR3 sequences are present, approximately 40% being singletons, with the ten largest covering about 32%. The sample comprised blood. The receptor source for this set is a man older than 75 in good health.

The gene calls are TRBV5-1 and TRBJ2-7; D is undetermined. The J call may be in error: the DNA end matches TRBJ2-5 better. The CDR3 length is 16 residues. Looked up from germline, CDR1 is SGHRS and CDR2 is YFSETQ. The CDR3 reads CASSPVGGGIRETQYF. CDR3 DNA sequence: TGCGCCAGCAGCCCCGTTGGCGGTGGGATCAGAGAGACCCAGTACTTC.

The CDR3 reads CASSHPGGNEKLFF. CDR3 nucleotides: TGTGCCAGCAGCCATCCAGGGGGTAATGAAAAACTGTTTTTT. The chain has TRBV5-6 and TRBJ1-4; 7 nucleotides agree with TRBD1. The CDR3 sequence is 14 residues long. Germline values: CDR1 SGHDT, CDR2 YYEEEE. The V and J ends lost 4 bases and 4 bases, in that order; junction bases with no gene match: 4.

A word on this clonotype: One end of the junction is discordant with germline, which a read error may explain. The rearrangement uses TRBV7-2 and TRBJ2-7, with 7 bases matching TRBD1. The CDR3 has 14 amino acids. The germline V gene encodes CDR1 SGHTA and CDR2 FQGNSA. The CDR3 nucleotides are TGTGCCAGCAGCGTAGCCGGGACAGCCTACGAGCAGTACTTC. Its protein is CASSVAGTAYEQYF.

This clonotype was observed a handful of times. CDR3 in DNA: TGTGCCAGCAGTGGAGGTCGGATCGCTGAAGCTTTCTTT. It yields the protein CASSGGRIAEAFF. The chain carries TRBV2 and TRBJ1-1, with D unresolved. CDR1 is SNHLY, CDR2 FYNNEI, per germline. With 4 bases removed from V and 6 bases from J, the gap between germline ends came to 12 bases. This CDR3 comprises 13 residues.

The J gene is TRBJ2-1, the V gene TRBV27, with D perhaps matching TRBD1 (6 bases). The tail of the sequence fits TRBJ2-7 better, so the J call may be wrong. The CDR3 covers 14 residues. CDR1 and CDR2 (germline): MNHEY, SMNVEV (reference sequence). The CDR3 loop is CASRTGWVYNEQYF. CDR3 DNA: TGTGCCAGCAGAACAGGGTGGGTCTACAATGAGCAGTACTTC.

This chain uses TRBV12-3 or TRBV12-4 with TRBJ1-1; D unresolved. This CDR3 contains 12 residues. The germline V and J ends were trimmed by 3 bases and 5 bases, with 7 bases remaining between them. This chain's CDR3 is CASSLRETEAFF. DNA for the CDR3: TGTGCCAGCAGTTTGAGGGAGACTGAAGCTTTCTTT.

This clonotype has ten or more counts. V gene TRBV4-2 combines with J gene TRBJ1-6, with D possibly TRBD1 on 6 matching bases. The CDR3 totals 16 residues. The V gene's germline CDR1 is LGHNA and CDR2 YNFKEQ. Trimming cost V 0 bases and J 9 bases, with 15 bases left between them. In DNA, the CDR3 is TGTGCCAGCAGCCAAGATCGTCAGGGGTTCATTTCACCCCTCCACTTT. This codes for CASSQDRQGFISPLHF.

The CDR3 sequence is CASGHGTGTGGIQYF. The CDR3 DNA reads TGTGCTAGTGGTCACGGAACCGGGACAGGAGGGATTCAGTACTTC. V usage is TRBV12-5 and J usage is TRBJ2-4; 8 positions agree with TRBD1. CDR3 size: 15 residues. The V segment lost 5 bases and the J segment 10 bases; nucleotides outside the gene matches: 13. Germline assignment: CDR1 LGHNT and CDR2 FRNRAP.

CDR3 bases: TGTGCCAGCAGCTTAGGTCCGGGCAGTGCCTACGAGCAGTACTTC. Its protein product is CASSLGPGSAYEQYF. The V gene is TRBV11-2, the J gene TRBJ2-7; D not certain. Germline CDR1 reads SGHAT; CDR2 reads FQNNGV. CDR3 length equals 15 residues. With 1 base removed from V and 2 bases from J, the gap between germline ends came to 12 bases.

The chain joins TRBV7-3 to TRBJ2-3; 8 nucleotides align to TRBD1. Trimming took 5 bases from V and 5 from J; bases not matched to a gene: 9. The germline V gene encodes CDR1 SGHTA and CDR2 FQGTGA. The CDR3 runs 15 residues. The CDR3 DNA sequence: TGTGCCAGCAGCCCCTCGACAGGGGCGGTAGATACGCAGTATTTT. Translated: CASSPSTGAVDTQYF. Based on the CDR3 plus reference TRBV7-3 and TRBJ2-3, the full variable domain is GAGVSQTPSNKVTEKGKYVELRCDPISGHTALYWYRQSLGQGPEFLIYFQGTGAADDSGLPNDRFFAVRPEGSVSTLKIQRTERGDSAVYLCASSPSTGAVDTQYFGPGTRLTVL.

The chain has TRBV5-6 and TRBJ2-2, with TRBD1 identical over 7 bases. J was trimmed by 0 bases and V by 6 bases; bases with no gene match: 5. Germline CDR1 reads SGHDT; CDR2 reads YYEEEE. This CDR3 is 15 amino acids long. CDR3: CASTTGTANTGELFF. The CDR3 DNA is TGTGCCAGCACGACCGGGACAGCGAACACCGGGGAGCTGTTTTTT.

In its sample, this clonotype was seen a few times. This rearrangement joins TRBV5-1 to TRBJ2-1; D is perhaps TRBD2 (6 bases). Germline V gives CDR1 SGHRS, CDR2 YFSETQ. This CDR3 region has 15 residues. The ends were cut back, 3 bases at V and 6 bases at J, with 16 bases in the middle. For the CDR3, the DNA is TGCGCCAGCAGCTCCCGGGCGGGGCGGGGCAATGAGCAGTTCTTC. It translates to CASSSRAGRGNEQFF.

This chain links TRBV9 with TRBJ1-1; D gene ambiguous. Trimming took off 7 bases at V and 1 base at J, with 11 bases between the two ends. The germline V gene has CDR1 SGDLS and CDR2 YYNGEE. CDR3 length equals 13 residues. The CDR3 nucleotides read TGTGCCAGCGCAAGGACGGCGAACACTGAAGCTTTCTTT. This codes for CASARTANTEAFF.

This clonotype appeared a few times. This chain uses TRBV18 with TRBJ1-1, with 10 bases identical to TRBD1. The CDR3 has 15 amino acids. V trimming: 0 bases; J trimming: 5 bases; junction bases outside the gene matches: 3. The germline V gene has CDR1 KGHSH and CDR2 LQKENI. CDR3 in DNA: TGTGCCAGCTCACCACCGACAGGGGGCCCGACTGAAGCTTTCTTT. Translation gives CASSPPTGGPTEAFF.

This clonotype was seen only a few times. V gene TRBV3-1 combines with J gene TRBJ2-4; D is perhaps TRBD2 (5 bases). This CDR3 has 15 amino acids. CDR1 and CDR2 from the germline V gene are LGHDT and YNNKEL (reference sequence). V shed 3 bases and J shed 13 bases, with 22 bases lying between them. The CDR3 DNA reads TGTGCCAGCAGCCAGCGCCTTGGGGTGGCATGGGAGCAGTACTTC. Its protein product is CASSQRLGVAWEQYF.

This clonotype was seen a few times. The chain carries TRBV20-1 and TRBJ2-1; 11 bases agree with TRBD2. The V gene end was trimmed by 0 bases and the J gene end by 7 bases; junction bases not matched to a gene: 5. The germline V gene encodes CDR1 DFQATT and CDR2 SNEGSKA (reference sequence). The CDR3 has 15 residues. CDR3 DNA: TGCAGTGCTAGAGAACTAGCGGGAGTAGGGAATGAGCAGTTCTTC. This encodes CSARELAGVGNEQFF.

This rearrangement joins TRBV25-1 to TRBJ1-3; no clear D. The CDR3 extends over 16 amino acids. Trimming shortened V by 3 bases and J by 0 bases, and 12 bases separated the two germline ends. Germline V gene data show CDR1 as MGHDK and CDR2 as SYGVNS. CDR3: CASSEPGVSSGNTIYF. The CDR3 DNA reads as TGTGCCAGCAGTGAGCCAGGTGTGAGCTCTGGAAACACCATATATTTT.

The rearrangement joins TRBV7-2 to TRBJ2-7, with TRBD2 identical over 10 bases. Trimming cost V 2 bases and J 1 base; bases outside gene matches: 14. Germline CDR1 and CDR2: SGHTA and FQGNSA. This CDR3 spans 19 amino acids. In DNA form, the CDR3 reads TGTGCCAGCAGCTTAAGCGCTAGCGGGAGAAGGAGTTTGTCCTACGAGCAGTACTTC. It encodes CASSLSASGRRSLSYEQYF.

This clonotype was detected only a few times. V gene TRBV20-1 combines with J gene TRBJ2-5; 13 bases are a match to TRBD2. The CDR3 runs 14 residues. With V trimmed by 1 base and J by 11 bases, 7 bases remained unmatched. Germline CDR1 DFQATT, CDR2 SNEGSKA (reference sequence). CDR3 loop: CSARGTSGGREQYF. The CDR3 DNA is TGCAGTGCTAGAGGGACTAGCGGGGGAAGGGAGCAGTACTTC.

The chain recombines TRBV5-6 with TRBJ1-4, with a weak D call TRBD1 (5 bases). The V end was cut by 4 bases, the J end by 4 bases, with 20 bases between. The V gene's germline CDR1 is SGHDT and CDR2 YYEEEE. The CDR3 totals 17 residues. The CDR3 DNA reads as TGTGCCAGCAGCCGGGGACCCACAACCGATTTTAATGAAAAACTGTTTTTT. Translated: CASSRGPTTDFNEKLFF.

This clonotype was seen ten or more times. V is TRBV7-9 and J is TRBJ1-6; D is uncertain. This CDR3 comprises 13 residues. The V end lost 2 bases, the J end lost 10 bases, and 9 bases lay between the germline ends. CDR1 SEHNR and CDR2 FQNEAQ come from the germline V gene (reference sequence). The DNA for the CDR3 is TGTGCCAGCAGCTTAAATCGGGAATCACCCCTCCACTTT. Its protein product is CASSLNRESPLHF. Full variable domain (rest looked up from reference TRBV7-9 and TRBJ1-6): DTGVSQNPRHKITKRGQNVTFRCDPISEHNRLYWYRQTLGQGPEFLTYFQNEAQLEKSRLLSDRFSAERPKGSFSTLEIQRTEQGDSAMYLCASSLNRESPLHFGNGTRLTVT.

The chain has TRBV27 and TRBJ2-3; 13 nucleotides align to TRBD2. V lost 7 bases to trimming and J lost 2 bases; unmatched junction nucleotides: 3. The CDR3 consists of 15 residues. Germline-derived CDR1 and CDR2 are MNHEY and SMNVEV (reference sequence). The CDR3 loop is CASITSGRVTDTQYF. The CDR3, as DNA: TGTGCCAGCATTACTAGCGGGAGGGTCACAGATACGCAGTATTTT.

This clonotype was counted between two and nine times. For the CDR3, the DNA is TGTGCCAGCAGCCCGGGACTCGCATCAGCCCAGCATTTT. Its protein is CASSPGLASAQHF. The chain has TRBV12-3 or TRBV12-4 and TRBJ1-5; possibly TRBD1 for D (5 bases). The ends were cut back, 6 bases at V and 11 bases at J, with 17 bases in the middle. The CDR3 is made up of 13 amino acids.

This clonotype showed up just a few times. The CDR3 DNA reads as TGTGCCAGCAGCCCTAGCGGGAGCGGGGTTGCAGATACGCAGTATTTT. This sequence encodes CASSPSGSGVADTQYF. The V call is TRBV4-2, the J call TRBJ2-3, with TRBD2 matching over 10 bases. Germline lookup yields CDR1 LGHNA and CDR2 YNFKEQ. This CDR3 comprises 16 residues. The V and J ends lost 4 bases and 4 bases, in that order; junction bases with no gene match: 8.

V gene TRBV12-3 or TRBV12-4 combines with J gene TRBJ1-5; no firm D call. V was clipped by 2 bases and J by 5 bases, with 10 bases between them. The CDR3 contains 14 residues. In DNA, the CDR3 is TGTGCCAGCAGTTTACAAGAAAGAGATCAGCCCCAGCATTTT. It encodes CASSLQERDQPQHF.

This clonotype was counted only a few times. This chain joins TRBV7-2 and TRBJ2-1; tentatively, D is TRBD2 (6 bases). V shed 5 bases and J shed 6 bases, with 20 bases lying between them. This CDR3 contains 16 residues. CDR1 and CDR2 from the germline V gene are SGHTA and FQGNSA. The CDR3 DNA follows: TGTGCCAGCAGCGTGGGGGGAGAAGGATGGACCAATGAGCAGTTCTTC. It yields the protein CASSVGGEGWTNEQFF.

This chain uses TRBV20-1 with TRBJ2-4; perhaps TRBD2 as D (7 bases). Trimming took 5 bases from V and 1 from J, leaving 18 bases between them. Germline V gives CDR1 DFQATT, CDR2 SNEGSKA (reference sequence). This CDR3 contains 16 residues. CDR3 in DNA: TGCAGTGCTCCTTGGGGGGGGCTTTCGGCCAAAAACATTCAGTACTTC. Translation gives CSAPWGGLSAKNIQYF.

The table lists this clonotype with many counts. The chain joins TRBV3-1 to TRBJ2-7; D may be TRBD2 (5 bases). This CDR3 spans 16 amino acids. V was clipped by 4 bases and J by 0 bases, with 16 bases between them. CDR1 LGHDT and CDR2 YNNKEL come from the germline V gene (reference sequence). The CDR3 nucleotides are TGTGCCAGCAGCCGAGCCCCCGAGGGCCGCTCCTACGAGCAGTACTTC. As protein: CASSRAPEGRSYEQYF.

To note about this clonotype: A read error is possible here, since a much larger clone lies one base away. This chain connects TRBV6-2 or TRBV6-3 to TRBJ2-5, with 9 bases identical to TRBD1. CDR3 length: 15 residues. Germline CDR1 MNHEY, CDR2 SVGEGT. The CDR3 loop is CASSYGGTGKEAQYF. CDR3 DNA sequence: TGTGCCAGCAGTTACGGTGGGACAGGGAAAGAGGCCCAGTACTTC.